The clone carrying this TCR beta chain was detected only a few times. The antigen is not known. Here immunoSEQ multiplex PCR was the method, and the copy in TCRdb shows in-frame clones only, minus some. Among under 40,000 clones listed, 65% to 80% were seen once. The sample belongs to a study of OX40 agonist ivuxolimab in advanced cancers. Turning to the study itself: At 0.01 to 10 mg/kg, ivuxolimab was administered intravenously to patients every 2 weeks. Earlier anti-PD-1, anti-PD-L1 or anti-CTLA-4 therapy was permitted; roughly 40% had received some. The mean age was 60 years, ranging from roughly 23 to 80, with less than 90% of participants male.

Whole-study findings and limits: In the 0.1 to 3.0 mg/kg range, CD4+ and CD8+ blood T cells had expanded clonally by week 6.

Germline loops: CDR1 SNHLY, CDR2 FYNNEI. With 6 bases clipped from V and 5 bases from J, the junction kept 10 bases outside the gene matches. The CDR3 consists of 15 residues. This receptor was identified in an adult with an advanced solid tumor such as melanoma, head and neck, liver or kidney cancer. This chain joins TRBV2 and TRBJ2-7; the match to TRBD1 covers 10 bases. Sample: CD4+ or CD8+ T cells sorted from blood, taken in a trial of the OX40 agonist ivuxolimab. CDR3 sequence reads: CASRWPGQGTNEQYF. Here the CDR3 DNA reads TGTGCCAGCAGGTGGCCGGGACAGGGGACCAACGAGCAGTACTTC.